The source of this T cell receptor beta chain is a study of early stage breast cancer tumors. CDR3 length: 15 residues. Germline assignment: CDR1 ENHRY and CDR2 SYGVKD. The V and J ends lost 2 bases and 2 bases respectively, with 12 bases between them. Each sample had two DNA replicates, roughly 0.5 ug blood or roughly 1.4 ug tissue. Assay used: immunoSEQ multiplex PCR; TCRdb lists only in-frame clones, some missing. The table has approximately 75,000 clones, approximately 80% seen once. Sequenced: blood. This TCR came from a person aged 40 to 50 with breast cancer. The chain uses TRBV10-3 and TRBJ1-1, with D uncertain. CDR3 bases: TGTGCCATCAGTGAGAGGGAAGGATTCAACACTGAAGCTTTCTTT. Its protein product is CAISEREGFNTEAFF.